Sequencing of this T cell receptor beta chain was carried out in a study of Graves' ophthalmopathy and Graves' hyperthyroidism. For this clonotype: Its antigen is as yet unknown.

Regarding the study as a whole: Ophthalmopathy and stable hyperthyroidism were discriminated by a 13-signature model, with roughly 88% sensitivity and under 84% specificity. Blood also harbored most expanded thyroid clonotypes above 0.001 frequency.

The authors amplified TCR beta CDR3 regions from RNA transcripts. The first-round RT-PCR employed HTBI primers together with the Qiagen OneStep RT-PCR kit. A multiplex PCR was then performed as the second round. TCRdb re-called the multiplex PCR reads with MiXCR, one entry per CDR3 protein. The sample carries approximately 700,000 distinct CDR3 sequences, roughly 40% recorded once. Excluded were patients with other autoimmune diseases, uncontrolled infections, pregnancy or lactation. Diagnosis used clinical symptoms, serum thyroxine, TRAb, thyroid ultrasound and orbital computed tomography. The specimen sequenced was peripheral blood. The TCR originated in an adult man with Graves' ophthalmopathy.

CDR3 DNA sequence: TGTGCCAGCAGCCAAGATGGAAAGGGGTTGGGAACTGAAGCTTTCTTT. As protein: CASSQDGKGLGTEAFF. V and J are TRBV7-4 and TRBJ1-1, with D maybe TRBD1 (5 bases). Germline CDR1 and CDR2: SGHVT and SQSDAQ. The V end was cut by 5 bases, the J end by 5 bases, with 21 bases between. CDR3 length: 16 amino acids.